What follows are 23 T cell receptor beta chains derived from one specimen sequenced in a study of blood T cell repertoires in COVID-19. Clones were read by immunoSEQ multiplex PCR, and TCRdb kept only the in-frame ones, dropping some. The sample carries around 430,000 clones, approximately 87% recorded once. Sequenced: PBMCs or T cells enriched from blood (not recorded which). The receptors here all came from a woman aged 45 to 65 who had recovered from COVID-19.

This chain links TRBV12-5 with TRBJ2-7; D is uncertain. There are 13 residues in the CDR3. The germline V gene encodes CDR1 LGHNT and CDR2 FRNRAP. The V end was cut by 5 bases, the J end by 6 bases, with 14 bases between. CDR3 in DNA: TGTGCTAGTGGTACCGCCGGCAGGCCCGAGCAGTACTTC. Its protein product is CASGTAGRPEQYF.

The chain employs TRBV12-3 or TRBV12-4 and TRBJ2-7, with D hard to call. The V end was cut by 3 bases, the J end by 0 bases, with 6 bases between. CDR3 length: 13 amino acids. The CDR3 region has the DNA TGTGCCAGCAGTTTTTCCAACTCCTACGAGCAGTACTTC. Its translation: CASSFSNSYEQYF.

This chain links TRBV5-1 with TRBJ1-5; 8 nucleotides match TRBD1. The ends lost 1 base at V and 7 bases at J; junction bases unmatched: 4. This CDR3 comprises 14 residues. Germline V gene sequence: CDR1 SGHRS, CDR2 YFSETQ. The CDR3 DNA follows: TGCGCCAGCAGCTTGTCAGGGGGCGAACAGCCCCAGCATTTT. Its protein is CASSLSGGEQPQHF.

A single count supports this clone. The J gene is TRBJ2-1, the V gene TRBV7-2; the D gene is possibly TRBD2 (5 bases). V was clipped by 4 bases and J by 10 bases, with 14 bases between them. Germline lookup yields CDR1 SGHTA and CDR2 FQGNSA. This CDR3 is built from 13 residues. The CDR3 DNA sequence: TGTGCCAGCAGCTCCGATACGGGGAGCGAGCAGTTCTTC. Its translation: CASSSDTGSEQFF.

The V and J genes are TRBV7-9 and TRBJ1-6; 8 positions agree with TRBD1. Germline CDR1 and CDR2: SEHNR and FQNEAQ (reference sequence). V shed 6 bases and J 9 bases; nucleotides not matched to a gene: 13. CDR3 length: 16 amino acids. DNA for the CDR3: TGTGCCAGCAGAGATCATGGACAGGGTGATTTTTCACCCCTCCACTTT. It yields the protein CASRDHGQGDFSPLHF.

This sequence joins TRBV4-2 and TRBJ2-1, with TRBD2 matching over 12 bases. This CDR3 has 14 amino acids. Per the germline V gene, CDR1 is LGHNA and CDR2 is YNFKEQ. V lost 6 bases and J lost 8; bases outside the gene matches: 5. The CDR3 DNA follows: TGTGCCAGCAGTGCACTAGCGGGGGGCGATGAGCAGTTCTTC. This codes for CASSALAGGDEQFF.

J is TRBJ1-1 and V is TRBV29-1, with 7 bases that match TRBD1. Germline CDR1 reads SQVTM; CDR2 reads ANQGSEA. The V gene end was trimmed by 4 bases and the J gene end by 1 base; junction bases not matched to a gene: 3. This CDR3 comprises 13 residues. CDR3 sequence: CSVARQGNTEAFF. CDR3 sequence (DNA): TGCAGCGTTGCTAGACAGGGGAACACTGAAGCTTTCTTT.

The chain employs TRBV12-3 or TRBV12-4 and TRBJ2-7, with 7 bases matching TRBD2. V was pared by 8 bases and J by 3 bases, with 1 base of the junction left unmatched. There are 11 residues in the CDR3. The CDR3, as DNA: TGTGCCAGCGGGAGGGTCTACGAGCAGTACTTC. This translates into CASGRVYEQYF.

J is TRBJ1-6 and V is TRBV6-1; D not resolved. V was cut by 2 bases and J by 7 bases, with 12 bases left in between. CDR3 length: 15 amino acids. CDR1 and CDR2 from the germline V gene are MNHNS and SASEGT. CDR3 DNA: TGTGCCAGCAGTGAATACCACAGAGAGAATTCACCCCTCCACTTT. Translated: CASSEYHRENSPLHF.

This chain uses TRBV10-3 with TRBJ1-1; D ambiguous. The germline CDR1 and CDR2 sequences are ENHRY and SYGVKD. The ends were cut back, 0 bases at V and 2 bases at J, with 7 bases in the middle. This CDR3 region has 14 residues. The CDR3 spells CAISESMGNTEAFF. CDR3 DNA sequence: TGTGCCATCAGTGAGTCGATGGGCAACACTGAAGCTTTCTTT.

The CDR3 spells CASSPSGRTEAFF. The CDR3 bases are TGTGCCAGCAGTCCCTCAGGGAGGACTGAAGCTTTCTTT. This rearrangement joins TRBV27 to TRBJ1-1, with D possibly being TRBD1 (5 bases). Per the germline V gene, CDR1 is MNHEY and CDR2 is SMNVEV (reference sequence). Deletions cut 5 bases from V and 5 bases from J, with 12 bases between. CDR3 length: 13 residues.

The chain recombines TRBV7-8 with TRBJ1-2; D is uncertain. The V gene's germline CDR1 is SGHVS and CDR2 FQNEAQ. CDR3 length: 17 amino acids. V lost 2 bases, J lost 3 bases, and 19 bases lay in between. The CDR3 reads CASSLSPRSLYDYGYTF. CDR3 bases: TGTGCCAGCAGCTTATCTCCGAGGAGCTTATACGACTATGGCTACACCTTC.

The CDR3 loop reads CASSLAGIRNQPQHF. CDR3 in DNA: TGCGCCAGCAGCTTGGCAGGTATCCGCAATCAGCCCCAGCATTTT. The V call is TRBV5-1, the J call TRBJ1-5, with D hard to call. V dropped 0 bases and J dropped 2 bases, with 9 bases sitting between them. CDR1 and CDR2 (germline): SGHRS, YFSETQ. CDR3 length equals 15 residues.

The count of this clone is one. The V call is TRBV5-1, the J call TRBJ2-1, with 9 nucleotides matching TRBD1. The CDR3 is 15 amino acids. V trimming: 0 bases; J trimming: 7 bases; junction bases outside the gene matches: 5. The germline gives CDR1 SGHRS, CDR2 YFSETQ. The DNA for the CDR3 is TGCGCCAGCAGCTTGGAGGGACAGGGCCTGAATGAGCAGTTCTTC. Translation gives CASSLEGQGLNEQFF.

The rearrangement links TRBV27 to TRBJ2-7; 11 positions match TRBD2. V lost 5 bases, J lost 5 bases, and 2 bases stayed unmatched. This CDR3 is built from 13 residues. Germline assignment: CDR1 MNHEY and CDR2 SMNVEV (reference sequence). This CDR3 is CASSLTSGDEQYF. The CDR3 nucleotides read TGTGCCAGCAGTCTGACTAGCGGGGACGAGCAGTACTTC.

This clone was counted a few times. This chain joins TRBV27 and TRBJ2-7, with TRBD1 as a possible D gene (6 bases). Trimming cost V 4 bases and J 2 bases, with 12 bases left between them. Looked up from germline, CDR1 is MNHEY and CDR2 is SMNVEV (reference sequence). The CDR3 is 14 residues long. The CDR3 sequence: CASSWAGDTYEQYF. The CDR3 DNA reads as TGTGCCAGCAGTTGGGCAGGGGACACCTACGAGCAGTACTTC.

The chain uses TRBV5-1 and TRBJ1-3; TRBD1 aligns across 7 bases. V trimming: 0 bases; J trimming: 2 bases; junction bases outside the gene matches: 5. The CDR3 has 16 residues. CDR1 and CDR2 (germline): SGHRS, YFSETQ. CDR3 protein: CASSLAGTATGNTIYF. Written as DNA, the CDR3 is TGCGCCAGCAGCTTGGCCGGGACAGCCACTGGAAACACCATATATTTT.

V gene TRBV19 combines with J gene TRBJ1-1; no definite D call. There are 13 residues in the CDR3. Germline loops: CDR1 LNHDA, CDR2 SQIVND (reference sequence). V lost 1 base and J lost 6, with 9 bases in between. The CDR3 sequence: CASSIASVSEAFF. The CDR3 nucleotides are TGTGCCAGTAGTATAGCGTCAGTCTCTGAAGCTTTCTTT.

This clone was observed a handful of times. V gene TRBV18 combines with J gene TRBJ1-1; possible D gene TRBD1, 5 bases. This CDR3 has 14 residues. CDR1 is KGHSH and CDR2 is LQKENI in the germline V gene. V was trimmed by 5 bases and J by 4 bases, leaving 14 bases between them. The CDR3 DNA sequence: TGTGCCAGCTCAGAGACGCAGGGTACCACTGAAGCTTTCTTT. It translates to CASSETQGTTEAFF.

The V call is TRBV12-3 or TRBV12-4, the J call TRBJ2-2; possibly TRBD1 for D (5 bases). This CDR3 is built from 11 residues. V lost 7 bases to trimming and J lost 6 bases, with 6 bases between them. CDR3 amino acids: CASTGSGELFF. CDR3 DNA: TGTGCCAGCACAGGGTCCGGGGAGCTGTTTTTT.

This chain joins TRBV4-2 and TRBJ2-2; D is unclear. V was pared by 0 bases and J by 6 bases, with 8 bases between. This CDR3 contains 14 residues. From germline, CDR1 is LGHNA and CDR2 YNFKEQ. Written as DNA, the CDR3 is TGTGCCAGCAGCCAAGAGCGGTTCCCCGGGGAGCTGTTTTTT. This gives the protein CASSQERFPGELFF.

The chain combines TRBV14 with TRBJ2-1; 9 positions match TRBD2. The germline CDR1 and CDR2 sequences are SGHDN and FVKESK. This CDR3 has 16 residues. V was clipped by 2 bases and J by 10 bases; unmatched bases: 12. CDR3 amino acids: CASSQRTSARMGEQFF. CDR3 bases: TGTGCCAGCAGCCAACGGACTAGCGCCAGGATGGGGGAGCAGTTCTTC. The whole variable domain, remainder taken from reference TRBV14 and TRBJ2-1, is EAGVTQFPSHSVIEKGQTVTLRCDPISGHDNLYWYRRVMGKEIKFLLHFVKESKQDESGMPNNRFLAERTGGTYSTLKVQPAELEDSGVYFCASSQRTSARMGEQFFGPGTRLTVL.

Written as DNA, the CDR3 is TGTGCCAGCAGTGAAACAGGATCAAGAAACACCATATATTTT. As protein: CASSETGSRNTIYF. The V call is TRBV25-1, the J call TRBJ1-3, with a tentative D call TRBD1 (5 bases). V lost 2 bases and J 5 bases, leaving 10 bases between the germline ends. The germline V gene encodes CDR1 MGHDK and CDR2 SYGVNS. The CDR3 sequence is 14 residues long.